This entry lists 19 T cell receptor beta chains sequenced from one sample in a study of blood T cell repertoires in COVID-19. TCRdb's table, derived via immunoSEQ multiplex PCR, lists solely in-frame clones and lacks some. The table lists around 250,000 clones, roughly four fifths of them singletons, with approximately 4% in the top ten. The sample taken for sequencing was PBMCs or T cells enriched from blood (not recorded which). The origin of the receptors is a man aged 25 to 45 with acute COVID-19.

This clone was detected only once. The chain couples TRBV21-1 to TRBJ2-7; the D call TRBD2 from the table was never checked on the DNA. TRBV21-1 is recorded as a pseudogene. This CDR3 has 11 residues. This chain's CDR3 is CASPRREGQYV. As DNA, the CDR3 is TGTGCCAGCCCCAGGAGGGAGGGGCAGTACGTC.

In this sample, this clone turned up a few times. The chain carries TRBV10-3 and TRBJ1-6, with no clear D. V was clipped by 3 bases and J by 0 bases, with 6 bases between them. Germline V gene lookup returns CDR1 ENHRY and CDR2 SYGVKD. This CDR3 is 15 amino acids long. Here the CDR3 reads CAISEGSSYNSPLHF. Written as DNA, the CDR3 is TGTGCCATCAGTGAAGGGAGCTCCTATAATTCACCCCTCCACTTT.

V is TRBV3-1 (or the pseudogene TRBV3-2) and J is TRBJ2-6; 7 nucleotides agree with TRBD1. Germline CDR1 and CDR2: LGHDT and YNNKEL (reference sequence). There are 17 residues in the CDR3. Unmatched junction bases numbered 8, after V lost 2 bases and J lost 4 bases. The CDR3 reads CASSQWDRLAGANVLTF. The CDR3 DNA reads as TGTGCCAGCAGCCAATGGGACAGATTGGCAGGGGCCAACGTCCTGACTTTC.

V gene TRBV28 combines with J gene TRBJ2-4; 8 bases are a match to TRBD1. CDR1 and CDR2 (germline): MDHEN, SYDVKM. Unmatched junction bases numbered 8, after V lost 5 bases and J lost 2 bases. The CDR3 contains 16 residues. Written as DNA, the CDR3 is TGTGCCAGCAGTCCCGGACAGGGTTTAACCAAAAACATTCAGTACTTC. This sequence encodes CASSPGQGLTKNIQYF.

V usage is TRBV4-1 and J usage is TRBJ1-4; weak D call: TRBD1 (5 bases). There are 15 residues in the CDR3. Germline assignment: CDR1 MGHRA and CDR2 YSYEKL. Trimming took 1 base from V and 8 from J, leaving 14 bases between them. The CDR3 protein is CASSQAAGRGEKLFF. Written as DNA, the CDR3 is TGCGCCAGCAGCCAAGCTGCAGGGCGAGGAGAAAAACTGTTTTTT.

The J gene is TRBJ2-2, the V gene TRBV11-3; D is undetermined. Per the germline V gene, CDR1 is SGHNT and CDR2 is YENEEA. The CDR3 covers 13 residues. Trimming took 1 base from V and 7 from J, leaving 7 bases between them. CDR3 residues: CASSLGSVGELFF. The CDR3 bases are TGTGCCAGCAGCTTAGGGTCGGTCGGGGAGCTGTTTTTT. The full variable domain, its missing parts supplied by reference TRBV11-3 and TRBJ2-2, is EAGVVQSPRYKIIEKKQPVAFWCNPISGHNTLYWYLQNLGQGPELLIRYENEEAVDDSQLPKDRFSAERLKGVDSTLKIQPAELGDSAVYLCASSLGSVGELFFGEGSRLTVL.

This rearrangement joins TRBV14 to TRBJ1-1; D is undetermined. V lost 5 bases, J lost 5 bases, and 12 bases lay in between. The V gene's germline CDR1 is SGHDN and CDR2 FVKESK. The CDR3 has 13 amino acids. The CDR3 DNA sequence: TGTGCCAGCAGCTCCCAAGAGTTAACTGAAGCTTTCTTT. It translates to CASSSQELTEAFF.

This clone is a singleton in its sample. V gene TRBV19 combines with J gene TRBJ2-1; 14 bases align to TRBD2. Germline V gives CDR1 LNHDA, CDR2 SQIVND (reference sequence). This CDR3 spans 14 amino acids. Unmatched junction bases numbered 7, after V lost 9 bases and J lost 9 bases. In nucleotides, the CDR3 is TGTGCCAGCGTGGGACTAGCGGGGGTGGGTGAGCAGTTCTTC. It yields the protein CASVGLAGVGEQFF. The complete variable domain, with remaining parts taken from reference TRBV19 and TRBJ2-1, reads DGGITQSPKYLFRKEGQNVTLSCEQNLNHDAMYWYRQDPGQGLRLIYYSQIVNDFQKGDIAEGYSVSREKKESFPLTVTSAQKNPTAFYLCASVGLAGVGEQFFGPGTRLTVL.

The chain employs TRBV5-1 and TRBJ2-1; D gene uncertain. CDR1 SGHRS and CDR2 YFSETQ come from the germline V gene. Trimming cost V 1 base and J 8 bases, with 22 bases left between them. The CDR3 runs to 17 residues. CDR3 nucleotide sequence: TGCGCCAGCAGCTTGCGCGGTAGTGCTTTGAGTTTGGATGAGCAGTTCTTC. Its translation: CASSLRGSALSLDEQFF.

The V and J genes are TRBV7-9 and TRBJ1-1; 9 nucleotides match TRBD1. Germline V gene lookup returns CDR1 SEHNR and CDR2 FQNEAQ (reference sequence). This CDR3 is 16 amino acids long. The ends lost 3 bases at V and 2 bases at J; junction bases unmatched: 7. CDR3 residues: CASSFPGQGGNTEAFF. The CDR3 DNA follows: TGTGCCAGCAGCTTCCCGGGACAGGGAGGCAACACTGAAGCTTTCTTT.

The rearrangement uses TRBV2 and TRBJ2-2, with 7 bases matching TRBD2. There are 12 residues in the CDR3. The germline CDR1 and CDR2 sequences are SNHLY and FYNNEI. With 8 bases clipped from V and 6 bases from J, the junction kept 3 bases outside the gene matches. This CDR3 is CASGRGAGELFF. DNA for the CDR3: TGTGCCAGCGGACGGGGGGCCGGGGAGCTGTTTTTT.

This clone occurred once. The chain uses TRBV7-9 and TRBJ2-1; D uncertain. Germline assignment: CDR1 SEHNR and CDR2 FQNEAQ (reference sequence). The V and J ends lost 4 bases and 9 bases respectively, with 10 bases between them. This CDR3 has 12 residues. This CDR3 reads CASSSHLVEQFF. CDR3 coding DNA: TGTGCCAGCAGCTCCCACCTAGTTGAGCAGTTCTTC.

The chain combines TRBV2 with TRBJ2-4; 8 bases are shared with TRBD1. Trimming cost V 7 bases and J 7 bases; bases outside gene matches: 12. CDR1 is SNHLY, CDR2 FYNNEI, per germline. This CDR3 contains 15 residues. The DNA of the CDR3 is TGTGCCAGCACCGAGACACGACAGGGGTTGAACATTCAGTACTTC. This codes for CASTETRQGLNIQYF.

The chain couples TRBV27 to TRBJ1-1, with D possibly matching TRBD1 (5 bases). V gave up 6 bases and J gave up 1 base, with 12 bases separating them. Germline-derived CDR1 and CDR2 are MNHEY and SMNVEV (reference sequence). This CDR3 region has 14 residues. CDR3 region: CASSPGYANTEAFF. The CDR3 DNA reads TGTGCCAGCAGCCCAGGGTATGCGAACACTGAAGCTTTCTTT.

The chain carries TRBV29-1 and TRBJ2-3; TRBD2 matches at 7 bases. Germline V gene data show CDR1 as SQVTM and CDR2 as ANQGSEA. The CDR3 contains 15 residues. J gave up 0 bases and V 3 bases, and 6 bases lay outside the gene matches. The CDR3 here is CSVDRLGGSTDTQYF. CDR3 in DNA: TGCAGCGTTGACCGCCTCGGGGGGAGCACAGATACGCAGTATTTT.

This clone has just a few counts. The chain employs TRBV5-6 and TRBJ2-3, with 9 nucleotides matching TRBD1. The CDR3 runs to 15 residues. Germline lookup yields CDR1 SGHDT and CDR2 YYEEEE. The J segment lost 3 bases and the V segment lost 0 bases, leaving 2 bases of the junction unmatched. The CDR3 nucleotides are TGTGCCAGCAGCTTGGCCGGACAGGGGACAGATACGCAGTATTTT. Protein product: CASSLAGQGTDTQYF.

The V gene is TRBV19, the J gene TRBJ1-4, with D perhaps matching TRBD1 (5 bases). V lost 3 bases and J lost 4, with 12 bases in between. Germline V CDR1 and CDR2: LNHDA, SQIVND (reference sequence). The CDR3 is 15 amino acids. The CDR3 nucleotides are TGTGCCAGTAGTATGTACGGGGGAGATAATGAAAAACTGTTTTTT. Translated, it gives CASSMYGGDNEKLFF. Filled out from reference TRBV19 and TRBJ1-4, the complete variable domain reads DGGITQSPKYLFRKEGQNVTLSCEQNLNHDAMYWYRQDPGQGLRLIYYSQIVNDFQKGDIAEGYSVSREKKESFPLTVTSAQKNPTAFYLCASSMYGGDNEKLFFGSGTQLSVL.

This clone was recorded a few times. J is TRBJ1-5 and V is TRBV6-6; 7 bases fit TRBD1. This CDR3 is built from 14 residues. V lost 4 bases, J lost 6 bases, and 6 bases stayed unmatched. Germline V gene lookup returns CDR1 MNHNY and CDR2 SVGAGI (reference sequence). The CDR3 sequence: CASSWTEGAQPQHF. The CDR3 DNA reads as TGTGCCAGCAGTTGGACCGAGGGGGCTCAGCCCCAGCATTTT.

Only one count was recorded for this clone. The chain employs TRBV6-5 and TRBJ1-2; TRBD1 might be the D (5 bases). CDR1 MNHEY and CDR2 SVGAGI come from the germline V gene. CDR3 size: 13 residues. The V gene lost 6 bases and the J gene lost 8 bases, with 16 bases spanning the gap. Here the CDR3 DNA reads TGTGCCAGCAGCCGAAGGGGTCGGCCAGGCTACACCTTC. Its protein product is CASSRRGRPGYTF.